A single sample gave rise to the 22 T cell receptor beta chains below, sequenced in a study of T-cell reconstitution after alpha-beta-depleted transplantation in children (dated by TCRdb to the mid-2010s). The label giving this sample's treatment or condition can be read as: allogeneic hematopoietic cell transplantation with graft depleted of TCRalphabeta T cells and CD19 B cells. Preparation of the library involved PCR. The sample was run on an Illumina HiSeq 2500. TCR library preparation used molecular barcoding, with unique molecular identifiers applied to normalize quantification of the TCRbeta repertoire. In TCRdb, the public reads were trimmed at Q25 with fastp and aligned with MiXCR, with productive beta chains retained. Rows with a matching CDR3 protein are joined into one entry that keeps the most common DNA and genes. The sample records 65,000 to 85,000 distinct CDR3 sequences, around 9.9% of which are singletons. The ten most abundant clones make up approximately 13% of the sample.

Material: PBMCs, obtained before TCRalphabeta/CD19-depleted stem cell transplant. These receptors were obtained from a boy under 18 with acute myeloid leukemia, due to receive a stem cell transplant.

This clonotype was seen repeatedly, ten times or more. This chain links TRBV10-3 with TRBJ1-5; TRBD1 matches 8 bases. In germline, CDR1 is ENHRY, CDR2 SYGVKD. V shed 6 bases, J shed 7 bases, and the junction held 8 bases outside the gene matches. CDR3 length: 14 amino acids. The CDR3 bases are TGTGCCATCAGCTTGGACAGGGCTGGCCAGCCCCAGCATTTT. This encodes CAISLDRAGQPQHF.

This clonotype was seen many times. CDR3 DNA: TGCAGTGCCGGGCTGGGCGGGAACACAGATACGCAGTATTTT. Translating it yields CSAGLGGNTDTQYF. This chain joins TRBV20-1 and TRBJ2-3, with TRBD2 as a possible D gene (6 bases). The V gene lost 6 bases and the J gene lost 2 bases, with 15 bases spanning the gap. Germline CDR1 and CDR2: DFQATT and SNEGSKA (reference sequence). The CDR3 totals 14 residues.

This clonotype has a count of ten or more. This rearrangement joins TRBV7-9 to TRBJ1-3, with 8 positions matching TRBD1. CDR3 length: 15 residues. Germline CDR1 is SEHNR and CDR2 is FQNEAQ (reference sequence). V dropped 5 bases and J dropped 4; count of bases not matched to a gene: 7. DNA for the CDR3: TGTGCCAGCAGCCCCAGGACAGGGAAAGGAAACACCATATATTTT. Residues: CASSPRTGKGNTIYF.

This sequence joins TRBV10-3 and TRBJ2-2, with 7 nucleotides matching TRBD1. CDR1 and CDR2 (germline): ENHRY, SYGVKD. The CDR3 sequence is 15 residues long. The trim removed 6 bases at V and 5 bases at J, leaving 9 bases unmatched. In DNA, the CDR3 is TGTGCCATCAGCACAAGGGGGACAGAAACCGGGGAGCTGTTTTTT. This translates into CAISTRGTETGELFF.

This clonotype was found many times. The V call is TRBV9, the J call TRBJ2-2, with 8 bases identical to TRBD1. The CDR3 sequence is 15 residues long. Losses at the gene ends were 4 bases for V and 7 bases for J; bases not matched to a gene: 9. CDR1 is SGDLS, CDR2 YYNGEE, per germline. The CDR3 DNA follows: TGTGCCAGCAGCAACTCAAGCAGGGGGCGCGGGGAGCTGTTTTTT. Protein: CASSNSSRGRGELFF.

Many counts were recorded for this clonotype. CDR3 coding DNA: TGCAGCGTTGTCGCCACTTACCCCACAGATACGCAGTATTTT. Translating gives CSVVATYPTDTQYF. This sequence joins TRBV29-1 and TRBJ2-3; D is unresolved. The CDR3 has 14 residues. CDR1 is SQVTM and CDR2 is ANQGSEA in the germline V gene. V dropped 4 bases and J dropped 2 bases, with 13 bases sitting between them.

This clonotype was picked up many times. This chain links TRBV7-9 with TRBJ2-2, with D possibly matching TRBD1 (6 bases). Looked up from germline, CDR1 is SEHNR and CDR2 is FQNEAQ (reference sequence). V gave up 5 bases and J gave up 2 bases, with 12 bases separating them. The CDR3 consists of 15 residues. The CDR3 nucleotides read TGTGCCAGCAGCACCGGACAGAGTAACACCGGGGAGCTGTTTTTT. It is translated as CASSTGQSNTGELFF.

This clonotype was seen ten or more times. The CDR3 loop is CASSRGQTTGELFF. The CDR3 DNA sequence: TGTGCCAGCAGCCGCGGACAGACCACCGGGGAGCTGTTTTTT. The chain is built from TRBV4-2 and TRBJ2-2, with D maybe TRBD1 (6 bases). The V gene lost 4 bases and the J gene lost 4 bases, with 10 bases spanning the gap. From germline, CDR1 is LGHNA and CDR2 YNFKEQ. The CDR3 spans 14 residues.

This clonotype was counted at least ten times. The chain recombines TRBV7-2 with TRBJ2-5, with 8 bases aligning to TRBD1. This CDR3 has 14 amino acids. Losses at the gene ends were 5 bases for V and 5 bases for J; bases not matched to a gene: 7. Looked up from germline, CDR1 is SGHTA and CDR2 is FQGNSA. This chain's CDR3 is CASSPRTGLETQYF. Here the CDR3 DNA reads TGTGCCAGCAGCCCTAGGACAGGGCTGGAGACCCAGTACTTC.

This clonotype was observed at least ten times. The chain employs TRBV9 and TRBJ2-3; D is unresolved. This CDR3 is built from 14 residues. V lost 3 bases and J lost 4, with 12 bases in between. The V gene's germline CDR1 is SGDLS and CDR2 YYNGEE. The CDR3 loop reads CASSEWVVADTQYF. CDR3 sequence (DNA): TGTGCCAGCAGCGAGTGGGTGGTGGCAGATACGCAGTATTTT.

Ten or more counts support this clonotype. J is TRBJ1-1 and V is TRBV20-1; D is perhaps TRBD1 (6 bases). V was trimmed by 5 bases and J by 1 base, leaving 14 bases between them. CDR3 length equals 14 residues. The germline V gene has CDR1 DFQATT and CDR2 SNEGSKA (reference sequence). For the CDR3, the DNA is TGCAGTGCTGGTAGGGGACAAACGAACACTGAAGCTTTCTTT. Its translation: CSAGRGQTNTEAFF.

This clonotype was recorded at least ten times. The chain combines TRBV12-3 or TRBV12-4 with TRBJ2-7; D gene unclear. There are 13 residues in the CDR3. The germline V and J ends were trimmed by 5 bases and 2 bases, with 10 bases remaining between them. CDR3 protein: CASSPLRAYEQYF. CDR3 sequence (DNA): TGTGCCAGCAGTCCACTTAGAGCCTACGAGCAGTACTTC.

At least ten counts were recorded for this clonotype. The chain uses TRBV7-2 and TRBJ2-2, with D tentatively TRBD2 (6 bases). CDR1 is SGHTA, CDR2 FQGNSA, per germline. The V end lost 6 bases, the J end lost 5 bases, and 22 bases lay between the germline ends. The CDR3 sequence is 17 residues long. CDR3 DNA sequence: TGTGCCAGCAGATTCCGTGGCGGGACGAGGGCTACCGGGGAGCTGTTTTTT. Amino acids: CASRFRGGTRATGELFF.

This clonotype has ten or more counts. The chain is built from TRBV4-3 and TRBJ2-5; 11 bases agree with TRBD2. This CDR3 region has 18 residues. Trimming took 5 bases from V and 0 from J; bases not matched to a gene: 11. In germline, CDR1 is LGHNA, CDR2 YSLEER. CDR3 protein: CASSSRLAGRRYQETQYF. CDR3 bases: TGCGCCAGCAGCAGCCGACTAGCGGGACGAAGGTACCAAGAGACCCAGTACTTC.

This clonotype was counted many times. V gene TRBV6-6 combines with J gene TRBJ2-2; the match to TRBD2 covers 8 bases. Germline trimming cut 5 bases from V and 6 bases from J; bases unmatched to any gene: 8. Per germline, CDR1 MNHNY and CDR2 SVGAGI (reference sequence). CDR3 size: 15 residues. CDR3 nucleotide sequence: TGTGCCAGCAGTCCCCCGGGACTAGTGTCCGGGGAGCTGTTTTTT. It is translated as CASSPPGLVSGELFF.

This clonotype appeared many times. The rearrangement uses TRBV15 and TRBJ1-2; 8 bases line up with TRBD1. This CDR3 has 14 residues. CDR1 and CDR2 (germline): LNHNV, YYDKDF (reference sequence). The V and J ends lost 3 bases and 7 bases, in that order; junction bases with no gene match: 7. For the CDR3, the DNA is TGTGCCACCAGCAGGGCCTCAGGGGGCAGTGGCTACACCTTC. Its translation is CATSRASGGSGYTF. Full variable domain (remainder filled in from reference TRBV15 and TRBJ1-2): DAMVIQNPRYQVTQFGKPVTLSCSQTLNHNVMYWYQQKSSQAPKLLFHYYDKDFNNEADTPDNFQSRRPNTSFCFLDIRSPGLGDTAMYLCATSRASGGSGYTFGSGTRLTVV.

This clonotype was recorded many times. The rearrangement uses TRBV24-1 and TRBJ1-1; 8 nucleotides match TRBD1. In germline, CDR1 is KGHDR, CDR2 SFDVKD. The V gene end was trimmed by 4 bases and the J gene end by 4 bases; junction bases not matched to a gene: 4. This CDR3 spans 14 amino acids. CDR3: CATSDRDRPTEAFF. The CDR3 nucleotides are TGTGCCACCAGTGACAGGGACAGGCCCACTGAAGCTTTCTTT.

This clonotype was counted many times. The chain joins TRBV27 to TRBJ2-7, with TRBD1 matching 8 bases. The V segment lost 5 bases and the J segment 0 bases; nucleotides outside the gene matches: 9. This CDR3 region has 16 residues. The germline V gene has CDR1 MNHEY and CDR2 SMNVEV (reference sequence). The CDR3 nucleotides are TGTGCCAGCAGTCCGGGACAGGCACTAAGCTCCTACGAGCAGTACTTC. Its translation is CASSPGQALSSYEQYF.

This clonotype was counted many times. V gene TRBV7-2 combines with J gene TRBJ2-6; D not certain. The CDR3 length is 16 residues. V lost 1 base and J 0 bases, leaving 7 bases between the germline ends. CDR1 and CDR2 from the germline V gene are SGHTA and FQGNSA. The CDR3 reads CASSLESASGANVLTF. The CDR3 DNA follows: TGTGCCAGCAGCTTAGAATCGGCCTCTGGGGCCAACGTCCTGACTTTC.

This clonotype was observed many times. The V gene is TRBV20-1, the J gene TRBJ1-1; D possibly corresponds to TRBD1 (6 bases). Trimming cost V 0 bases and J 4 bases, with 9 bases left between them. Germline CDR1 and CDR2: DFQATT and SNEGSKA (reference sequence). The CDR3 loop spans 13 amino acids. The CDR3 here is CSARDRRGTEAFF. The CDR3 bases are TGCAGTGCTAGAGATCGCAGGGGCACTGAAGCTTTCTTT.

This clonotype came up many times. The CDR3 loop reads CASSSNTNSPLHF. CDR3 nucleotide sequence: TGCGCCAGCAGCTCGAACACGAATTCACCCCTCCACTTT. This chain joins TRBV5-1 and TRBJ1-6; D ambiguous. Germline V gene data show CDR1 as SGHRS and CDR2 as YFSETQ. V lost 3 bases and J 7 bases, leaving 8 bases between the germline ends. The CDR3 sequence is 13 residues long.

The V and J genes are TRBV29-1 and TRBJ2-3; tentative D call: TRBD1 (5 bases). With 8 bases removed from V and 3 bases from J, the gap between germline ends came to 9 bases. Germline V gene data show CDR1 as SQVTM and CDR2 as ANQGSEA. The CDR3 contains 11 residues. CDR3 in DNA: TGCAGCTCGGCAGGGACAGATACGCAGTATTTT. Translation gives CSSAGTDTQYF.